The subject of this entry is one TCR beta chain. This CDR3 has 15 residues. Trimming at V came to 6 bases and at J to 8 bases, leaving 6 bases not matched to a gene. Germline values: CDR1 KGHSH, CDR2 LQKENI. This entry comes from a study of blood T cell repertoires in COVID-19. Overall study context: The United States, Italy and Spain supplied acute and convalescent COVID-19 samples. Nucleic acid was either cDNA or gDNA, and it came from T cells, B-cell-depleted T cells, or PBMCs.

In the original processing: Estimates of nucleated cell counts were drawn from the amplification of reference gene primers. Libraries were prepared by immunoSEQ multiplex PCR; TCRdb keeps only in-frame clonotypes and omits some of them. Clone size and the V and J calls come from that table; the DNA yielded D and trimming. The table records roughly 59,000 clones, approximately 79% of them present only once. This rearrangement joins TRBV18 to TRBJ2-1, with TRBD2 matching 14 bases. The origin of this receptor is a human donor in a cohort sampled during active COVID-19. Sequenced: peripheral blood. This CDR3 is CASSRLAGGIDEQFF. CDR3 sequence (DNA): TGTGCCAGCTCTCGACTAGCGGGAGGGATCGATGAGCAGTTCTTC.